This TCR beta chain was obtained from a study of CD8+CD57+ T cells in acquired aplastic anemia. This clonotype was observed a handful of times. The antigen is undetermined. Study outcomes and limitations: Patients did not significantly differ from controls in CD8+ Simpson's diversity.

The CDR3 covers 13 residues. The V gene's germline CDR1 is SQVTM and CDR2 ANQGSEA. With 6 bases clipped from V and 4 bases from J, the junction kept 6 bases outside the gene matches. Genomic DNA constituted the template upon which TCR beta VDJ and CDR3 profiling was performed. Each CDR3 protein gets one entry after TCRdb re-called the reads with MiXCR. The sample holds 200,000 or so distinct CDR3 sequences, 60% to 80% seen once. Patients selected for sequencing had displayed CD8+CD57+ cell expansion by flow cytometry. Material for sequencing was sorted CD4+, CD8+, or CD8+CD57+ T cells (not recorded which) from PBMCs. The chain links TRBV29-1 to TRBJ1-5; 7 bases are shared with TRBD1. The TCR comes from a human donor with aplastic anemia. The CDR3 sequence: CSVTGTGNQPQHF. CDR3 nucleotides: TGCAGCGTGACAGGGACGGGTAATCAGCCCCAGCATTTT.